These 19 T cell receptor beta chains were all obtained from the same sample, sequenced in a study of blood T cells in healthy people across ages. Sample-barcoded 5' priming and a J-beta primer mix drove a second PCR of 7 to 11 cycles. TCRdb redid the calling of the 5' RACE reads with MiXCR, one entry per CDR3 protein. The sample contains 1.5 million to 2 million distinct CDR3 sequences, around 40% of which appear only once. The sample consisted of blood. These receptors were taken from a human donor in good health.

This sequence joins TRBV7-3 and TRBJ1-1, with unresolved D. Trimming left V 2 bases short and J 6 bases short, with 10 bases between. CDR3 length: 13 amino acids. Germline V gives CDR1 SGHTA, CDR2 FQGTGA. The CDR3 DNA reads as TGTGCCAGCAGCTTATGGCAGGATGCTGAAGCTTTCTTT. The encoded protein is CASSLWQDAEAFF.

V and J are TRBV5-8 and TRBJ2-5; possible D gene TRBD1, 6 bases. The germline V and J ends were trimmed by 6 bases and 1 base, with 13 bases remaining between them. CDR1 and CDR2 (germline): SGHTS, YDEGEE. The CDR3 spans 14 residues. Here the CDR3 DNA reads TGTGCCAGCACCCATGGACAGACCCAAGAGACCCAGTACTTC. Its protein product is CASTHGQTQETQYF.

This clonotype was counted a few times. The rearrangement uses TRBV27 and TRBJ2-1; D call uncertain. Germline CDR1 and CDR2: MNHEY and SMNVEV (reference sequence). The CDR3 runs 13 residues. V dropped 1 base and J dropped 2 bases, with 3 bases sitting between them. The DNA of the CDR3 is TGTGCCAGCAGTTTATATCCCTACAATGAGCAGTTCTTC. Translation: CASSLYPYNEQFF.

This chain connects TRBV13 to TRBJ2-7; 8 nucleotides match TRBD2. The germline gives CDR1 PRHDT, CDR2 FYEKMQ (reference sequence). Trimming cost V 5 bases and J 4 bases; bases outside gene matches: 13. CDR3 length: 16 residues. CDR3 amino acids: CASSHYPGLGRYEQYF. The CDR3 bases are TGTGCCAGCAGCCATTATCCGGGACTAGGAAGATACGAGCAGTACTTC. Full variable domain (missing parts from reference TRBV13 and TRBJ2-7): AAGVIQSPRHLIKEKRETATLKCYPIPRHDTVYWYQQGPGQDPQFLISFYEKMQSDKGSIPDRFSAQQFSDYHSELNMSSLELGDSALYFCASSHYPGLGRYEQYFGPGTRLTVT.

The sample holds a few counts of this clonotype. The rearrangement uses TRBV2 and TRBJ1-1; D unclear. Germline-derived CDR1 and CDR2 are SNHLY and FYNNEI. The CDR3 is 13 residues long. The V and J ends lost 5 bases and 2 bases respectively, with 9 bases between them. The CDR3 DNA reads TGTGCCAGCAGTCGGGAAGTTAACACTGAAGCTTTCTTT. The encoded protein is CASSREVNTEAFF.

The rearrangement uses TRBV9 and TRBJ2-5, with 7 bases that match TRBD2. The CDR3 covers 15 residues. V gave up 4 bases and J gave up 2 bases; unmatched junction bases: 8. Per germline, CDR1 SGDLS and CDR2 YYNGEE. In DNA, the CDR3 is TGTGCCAGCAGCCCCAGCGGGGCGCAACAAGAGACCCAGTACTTC. Translating it yields CASSPSGAQQETQYF.

The V and J genes are TRBV7-6 and TRBJ2-4, with 7 bases identical to TRBD1. The DNA end is a closer match to TRBJ2-7, so the J assignment may be wrong. The CDR3 sequence is 14 residues long. Germline CDR1 and CDR2: SGHVS and FNYEAQ. CDR3 DNA sequence: TGTGCCAGCAGCTTACTCGGACAGGCCCACGAGCAGTACTTC. As protein: CASSLLGQAHEQYF.

As concerns this clonotype: At one boundary the junction diverges from the germline segment, which might be a read error. The rearrangement uses TRBV7-7 and TRBJ2-3; D ambiguous. Germline V gene data show CDR1 as SSHAT and CDR2 as FNYEAQ (reference sequence). The CDR3 loop spans 13 amino acids. This CDR3 is CASSSTPSDTQYF. In DNA form, the CDR3 reads TGTGCTAGCAGTTCGACGCCCTCAGATACGCAGTATTTT.

This clonotype has more than one count but fewer than ten. The chain couples TRBV12-3 or TRBV12-4 to TRBJ1-2; 7 bases fit TRBD1. CDR3 length: 14 residues. The V gene end was trimmed by 6 bases and the J gene end by 5 bases; junction bases not matched to a gene: 9. The CDR3 spells CASSRQGPIYGYTF. CDR3 DNA: TGTGCCAGCAGCCGACAGGGCCCCATTTATGGCTACACCTTC.

This clonotype has a handful of counts. The chain employs TRBV29-1 and TRBJ2-1, with TRBD1 matching 8 bases. Germline loops: CDR1 SQVTM, CDR2 ANQGSEA. The CDR3 length is 11 residues. The junction had 0 bases not matched to a gene; V was cut back by 4 bases and J by 7 bases. CDR3 loop: CSVGTGNEQFF. CDR3 sequence (DNA): TGCAGCGTTGGGACAGGGAATGAGCAGTTCTTC.

This clonotype was seen a few times. The chain carries TRBV20-1 and TRBJ2-1; D is ambiguous. CDR3 length: 14 residues. Germline V CDR1 and CDR2: DFQATT, SNEGSKA (reference sequence). Trimming removed 0 bases at V and 4 bases at J, with 10 bases between. The CDR3 spells CSARDGSLYNEQFF. The CDR3 coding sequence is TGCAGTGCTAGAGATGGTAGCCTATACAATGAGCAGTTCTTC.

CDR3 nucleotide sequence: TGTGCCAGCAGGTTAATAAGGGGACAGGTAGATACGCAGTATTTT. Protein sequence: CASRLIRGQVDTQYF. The chain couples TRBV13 to TRBJ2-3; 8 bases agree with TRBD1. Germline V gene data show CDR1 as PRHDT and CDR2 as FYEKMQ (reference sequence). This CDR3 is 15 amino acids long. The J segment lost 5 bases and the V segment lost 6 bases, leaving 10 bases of the junction unmatched.

This sequence joins TRBV5-1 and TRBJ2-3; 14 bases align to TRBD2. Germline V gives CDR1 SGHRS, CDR2 YFSETQ. The junction had 3 bases not matched to a gene; V was cut back by 3 bases and J by 0 bases. The CDR3 spans 17 residues. The CDR3 DNA reads TGCGCCAGCAGCTGGGGACTAGCGGGAGCCAGCACAGATACGCAGTATTTT. Its protein product is CASSWGLAGASTDTQYF.

In regard to this clonotype: This may be a read error, as it is one base from a much larger clone. This chain connects TRBV3-1 to TRBJ2-3, with 10 nucleotides matching TRBD1. The germline gives CDR1 LGHDT, CDR2 YNNKEL (reference sequence). This CDR3 region has 15 residues. The J segment lost 3 bases and the V segment lost 5 bases, leaving 5 bases of the junction unmatched. The CDR3 spells CASSTGTGVTDTQYF. The CDR3 nucleotides read TGTGCCAGCAGCACCGGGACAGGGGTGACAGATACGCAGTATTTT.

The chain carries TRBV20-1 and TRBJ2-3; D might be TRBD2 (6 bases). Trimming cost V 3 bases and J 6 bases, with 13 bases left between them. Germline V gene data show CDR1 as DFQATT and CDR2 as SNEGSKA (reference sequence). The CDR3 runs to 13 residues. CDR3 DNA sequence: TGCAGTGCTAGGACCCAGCTAGCGGATACGCAGTATTTT. Its translation is CSARTQLADTQYF.

This clonotype was found many times. The DNA for the CDR3 is TGTGCCAGCAGTTTTACACCCGGGGGGTACAATGAGCAGTTCTTC. Translation gives CASSFTPGGYNEQFF. This chain connects TRBV7-3 to TRBJ2-1, with 7 bases matching TRBD2. The CDR3 runs to 15 residues. Per germline, CDR1 SGHTA and CDR2 FQGTGA. V dropped 6 bases and J dropped 4; count of bases not matched to a gene: 9.

The chain recombines TRBV6-5 with TRBJ2-7; D might be TRBD1 (6 bases). Germline V lookup: CDR1 MNHEY, CDR2 SVGAGI. The CDR3 totals 19 residues. V was clipped by 2 bases and J by 2 bases, with 25 bases between them. The DNA for the CDR3 is TGTGCCAGCAGTTACCCATCGGCATACGGGACACCCGCTCCCTACGAGCAGTACTTC. It specifies CASSYPSAYGTPAPYEQYF.

A word on this clonotype: The junction and the germline gene differ at one end; a read error may be behind it. This chain connects TRBV9 to TRBJ2-5; D may be TRBD1 (5 bases). The germline CDR1 and CDR2 sequences are SGDLS and YYNGEE. The CDR3 has 13 amino acids. CDR3: CARSVGVGETQYF. CDR3 nucleotide sequence: TGTGCCCGCAGCGTAGGGGTAGGAGAGACCCAGTACTTC.

This clonotype was detected only a few times. The chain combines TRBV4-2 with TRBJ2-1; 12 bases are shared with TRBD2. V was pared by 4 bases and J by 8 bases, with 6 bases of the junction left unmatched. The CDR3 is made up of 15 amino acids. Germline lookup yields CDR1 LGHNA and CDR2 YNFKEQ. The CDR3 region has the DNA TGTGCCAGCAGCCTTGGACTAGCGGGGATCGATGAGCAGTTCTTC. Translated, it gives CASSLGLAGIDEQFF.